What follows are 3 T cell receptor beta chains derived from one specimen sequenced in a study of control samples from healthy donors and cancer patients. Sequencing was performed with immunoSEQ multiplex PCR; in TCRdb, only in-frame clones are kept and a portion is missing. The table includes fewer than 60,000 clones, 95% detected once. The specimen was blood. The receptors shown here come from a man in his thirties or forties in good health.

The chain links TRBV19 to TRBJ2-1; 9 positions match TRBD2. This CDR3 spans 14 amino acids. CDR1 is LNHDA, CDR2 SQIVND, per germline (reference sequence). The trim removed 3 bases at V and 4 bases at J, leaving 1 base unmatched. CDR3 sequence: CASSMREGYNEQFF. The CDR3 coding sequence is TGTGCCAGTAGTATGCGGGAGGGGTACAATGAGCAGTTCTTC.

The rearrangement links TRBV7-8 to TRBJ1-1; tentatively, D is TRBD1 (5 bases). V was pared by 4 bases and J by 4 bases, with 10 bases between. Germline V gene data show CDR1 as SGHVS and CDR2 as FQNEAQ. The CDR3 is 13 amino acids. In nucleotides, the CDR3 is TGTGCCAGCAGCTACCAGAGGGGCACTGAAGCTTTCTTT. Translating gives CASSYQRGTEAFF.

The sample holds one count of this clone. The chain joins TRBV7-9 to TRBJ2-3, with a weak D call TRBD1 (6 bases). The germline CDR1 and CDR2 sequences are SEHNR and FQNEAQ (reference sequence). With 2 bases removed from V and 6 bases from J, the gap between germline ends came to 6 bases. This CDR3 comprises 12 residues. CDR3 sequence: CASSLQGDTQYF. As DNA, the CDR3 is TGTGCCAGCAGCTTACAGGGGGATACGCAGTATTTT. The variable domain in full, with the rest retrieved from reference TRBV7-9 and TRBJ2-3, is DTGVSQNPRHKITKRGQNVTFRCDPISEHNRLYWYRQTLGQGPEFLTYFQNEAQLEKSRLLSDRFSAERPKGSFSTLEIQRTEQGDSAMYLCASSLQGDTQYFGPGTRLTVL.